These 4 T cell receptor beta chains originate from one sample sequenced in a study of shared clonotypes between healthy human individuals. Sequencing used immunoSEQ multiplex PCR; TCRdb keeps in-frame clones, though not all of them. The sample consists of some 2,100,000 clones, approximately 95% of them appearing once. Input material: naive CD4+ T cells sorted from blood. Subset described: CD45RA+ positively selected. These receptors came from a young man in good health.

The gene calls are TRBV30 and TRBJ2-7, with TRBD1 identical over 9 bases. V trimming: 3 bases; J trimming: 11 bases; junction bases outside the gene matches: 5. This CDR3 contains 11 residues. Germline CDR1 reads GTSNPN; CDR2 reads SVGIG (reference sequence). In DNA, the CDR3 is TGTGCCTGGAGCTTTGGGGACAGGGAGTACTTC. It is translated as CAWSFGDREYF.

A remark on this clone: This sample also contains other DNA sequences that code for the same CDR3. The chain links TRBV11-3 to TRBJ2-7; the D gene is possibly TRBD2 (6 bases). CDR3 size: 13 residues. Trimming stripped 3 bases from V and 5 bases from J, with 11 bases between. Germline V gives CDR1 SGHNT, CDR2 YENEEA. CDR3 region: CASSFGGGDEQYF. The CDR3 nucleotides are TGTGCCAGCAGCTTCGGGGGTGGAGACGAGCAGTACTTC.

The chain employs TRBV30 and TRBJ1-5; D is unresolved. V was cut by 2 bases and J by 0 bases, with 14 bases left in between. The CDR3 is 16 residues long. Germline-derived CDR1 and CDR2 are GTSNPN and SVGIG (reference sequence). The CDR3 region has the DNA TGTGCCTGGAGTAGGAAGGTGGGATATAGCAATCAGCCCCAGCATTTT. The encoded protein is CAWSRKVGYSNQPQHF.

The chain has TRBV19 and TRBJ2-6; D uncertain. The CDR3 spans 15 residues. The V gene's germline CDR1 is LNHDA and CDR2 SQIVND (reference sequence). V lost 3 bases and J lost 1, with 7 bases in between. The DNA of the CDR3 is TGTGCCAGTAGTATCGTAGCTTCTGGGGCCAACGTCCTGACTTTC. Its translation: CASSIVASGANVLTF.